A selection of T cell receptor beta chains follows, all from one sample in a study of regulatory T cells in long-lasting Graves disease. TCRdb redid the calling of the multiplex PCR reads with MiXCR, one entry per CDR3 protein. The sample shows about 440,000 distinct CDR3 sequences, 16% of them seen only once. These sequences were also reported in another study, on T cells in Graves' hyperthyroidism and ophthalmopathy.

The input for sequencing was peripheral blood mononuclear cells (PBMCs), taken at new diagnosis, from a patient treated with antithyroid drugs. These receptors originate from a woman aged 25 to 39 with Graves disease. Both conserved end residues are part of each CDR3. Each record gives: CDR3 DNA, CDR3 protein, clone size, V gene, D gene, J gene. A D gene is named only where the DNA matches it firmly. A clone size is listed for some rows: how often the clone was seen (once, few, many), or a class if it is expanded.

TGTGCCAGCTCACCCGGGGCTCGCCGCTCCCCTATTATTGGCTACACCTTC	CASSPGARRSPIIGYTF	many	TRBV18	-	TRBJ1-2
TGTGCCCGCTTCCCATCTGCTAGCGGCCCCTACGAGCAGTACTTC	CARFPSASGPYEQYF	many	TRBV7-9	TRBD2	TRBJ2-7
TGCGCCAGCAGCCCCAAGTCAGGACTAGCGGAATACTACGAGCAGTACTTC	CASSPKSGLAEYYEQYF	-	TRBV5-1	TRBD2	TRBJ2-7
TGTGCCTGGAGTATTTCAGCAGGAGCCTACAATGAGCAGTTCTTC	CAWSISAGAYNEQFF	few	TRBV30	-	TRBJ2-1
TGTGCCAGCAGTTCTTATAGCGGGAGAGGTTACAATGGGCAGTTCTTC	CASSSYSGRGYNGQFF	few	TRBV12-3/TRBV12-4	TRBD2	TRBJ2-1
TGTGCCAGCACCAGGGCTAGTGGGTCTATTCAGTACTTC	CASTRASGSIQYF	few	TRBV6-2/TRBV6-3	-	TRBJ2-4
TGTGCCAGCAGTACCTCGCAAGGGACGGAGACCCAGTACTTC	CASSTSQGTETQYF	-	TRBV6-1	-	TRBJ2-5
TGTGCCAGCTCACCGGAGGGGGGCGGAGGAAACTATGGCTACACCTTC	CASSPEGGGGNYGYTF	many	TRBV18	-	TRBJ1-2
TGTGCCAGCTCACCACCGAGGACTAGCGGTCTTAGCACAGATACGCAGTATTTT	CASSPPRTSGLSTDTQYF	many	TRBV18	TRBD2	TRBJ2-3
TGTGCCAGCAGCTTCGACGGCCCTTCGCACTACACCTTC	CASSFDGPSHYTF	many	TRBV7-9	-	TRBJ1-2
TGCGCCAGCAGCCCCGATAGGGCGGTGGCTTTCTTT	CASSPDRAVAFF	many	TRBV10-2	-	TRBJ1-1
TGCAGTGCTAGACCGAGCGGCCCAGGGAACTATGGCTACACCTTC	CSARPSGPGNYGYTF	many	TRBV20-1	-	TRBJ1-2
TGCGCCAGCAGCCGAGGAGACGGGGGGGAACATGGCTACACCTTC	CASSRGDGGEHGYTF	few	TRBV4-3	-	TRBJ1-2
TGTGCCAGCAACAGGTTACAGGCAGGGGATGAGCAGTTCTTC	CASNRLQAGDEQFF	many	TRBV28	-	TRBJ2-1
TGCGCCAGCAGCCCCCTGCCGGCCGGGCCCCTCTACAATGAGCAGTTCTTC	CASSPLPAGPLYNEQFF	few	TRBV6-2/TRBV6-3	-	TRBJ2-1
TGTGCCAGTAGGATGGACAGGGAAACAGATACGCAGTATTTT	CASRMDRETDTQYF	-	TRBV19	TRBD1	TRBJ2-3
TGTGCCAGCAGTGAGTTTCTAGTGGACGGGGAGCTGTTTTTT	CASSEFLVDGELFF	-	TRBV2	-	TRBJ2-2
TGTGCCAGCTCAACCTATATAGATACGCAGTATTTT	CASSTYIDTQYF	few	TRBV18	-	TRBJ2-3
TGCGCCAGCATTGAACTAGCGGGTCTCCAAGAGACCCAGTACTTC	CASIELAGLQETQYF	few	TRBV5-1	TRBD2	TRBJ2-5
TGTGCCAGCAGCTTTCCCAAACAAAGGCCGAATGAGCAGTTCTTC	CASSFPKQRPNEQFF	-	TRBV7-9	-	TRBJ2-1
TGCGCCAGCAGCTACGACCGGGGACTAGCGAGCTTC	CASSYDRGLASF	many	TRBV5-1	TRBD2	TRBJ2-7
TGTGCCAGCAGTGACTCCTCGGGACTAGCGGGAGGGCGCACCGGGGAGCTGTTTTTT	CASSDSSGLAGGRTGELFF	many	TRBV25-1	TRBD2	TRBJ2-2
TGTGCCATCGGGCGGGAAGGGGGCTACAATGAGCAGTTCTTC	CAIGREGGYNEQFF	-	TRBV10-3	-	TRBJ2-1
TGTGCCAGCGGAGGACAGTCCTACGAGCAGTACTTC	CASGGQSYEQYF	many	TRBV14	-	TRBJ2-7
TGTGCCAGCAGTCCGGGACTAGCGGAACTCTACGAGCAGTACTTC	CASSPGLAELYEQYF	-	TRBV6-2/TRBV6-3	TRBD2	TRBJ2-7
TGTGCCAGCAGCCAAGCTTTTCGGGACAGGGTCGGGAATGAGCAGTTCTTC	CASSQAFRDRVGNEQFF	few	TRBV3-1	TRBD1	TRBJ2-1
TGCAGCGTTGACAGGGACTTCAGCACAGATACGCAGTATTTT	CSVDRDFSTDTQYF	-	TRBV29-1	-	TRBJ2-3
TGTGCCAGCATGCGGTTGACAGTTATACACCTAACCGGGGAGCTGTTTTTT	CASMRLTVIHLTGELFF	-	TRBV11-1	-	TRBJ2-2
TGCAGTGCTAGACCGTCGACTAGCGGGAGGGCCGCAGATACGCAGTATTTT	CSARPSTSGRAADTQYF	many	TRBV20-1	TRBD2	TRBJ2-3
TGCAGTGCTATCGGGACTAGCGGGTTCGAGCAGTTCTTC	CSAIGTSGFEQFF	many	TRBV20-1	TRBD2	TRBJ2-1
TGTGCCAGCAGTTCGGGACGGCACACAGATACGCAGTATTTT	CASSSGRHTDTQYF	many	TRBV28	-	TRBJ2-3
TGTGCCTCCACAGGGGGCAGTTCCTATAATTCACCCCTCCACTTT	CASTGGSSYNSPLHF	few	TRBV30	TRBD1	TRBJ1-6
TGTGCCAGCAGGTTAAATAGCAATCAGCCCCAGCATTTT	CASRLNSNQPQHF	few	TRBV27	-	TRBJ1-5
TGTGCCAGCAGTCCCGACAGGGAGGTCTCTGGGGCCAACGTCCTGACTTTC	CASSPDREVSGANVLTF	many	TRBV12-3/TRBV12-4	-	TRBJ2-6
TGTGCCAGCAGTTTTATGAACTACGAGCAGTACTTC	CASSFMNYEQYF	many	TRBV28	-	TRBJ2-7
TGTGCCAGCAGGGCCCGGTGGCCTAGCGGGGTATTTGTCTACGAGCAGTACTTC	CASRARWPSGVFVYEQYF	few	TRBV6-1	TRBD2	TRBJ2-7
TGTGCCAGCAGCTTACTTATCAGGGTAGGGAACACTGAAGCTTTCTTT	CASSLLIRVGNTEAFF	-	TRBV11-3	-	TRBJ1-1
TGTGCCAGCAGCTCACGGGAGGGCCGTGAGCAGTTCTTC	CASSSREGREQFF	many	TRBV11-3	TRBD2	TRBJ2-1
TGTGCCAGCAGCGAGACAGGGGGAGACACTGAAGCTTTCTTT	CASSETGGDTEAFF	many	TRBV7-3	TRBD1	TRBJ1-1
TGTGCCAGCAGTTTGAGGGAGCCGGGAACGGAAGAGACCCAGTACTTC	CASSLREPGTEETQYF	many	TRBV28	-	TRBJ2-5
TGTGCCAGCAGTGAATTCGGTGGAGGGCTATACGGGGAGCTGTTTTTT	CASSEFGGGLYGELFF	few	TRBV6-1	-	TRBJ2-2
TGTGCCAGCAGATCCGGGTCAAACTCCTACGAGCAGTACTTC	CASRSGSNSYEQYF	-	TRBV14	-	TRBJ2-7
TGTGCCAGCAGCTTTGACACTGAAGCTTTCTTT	CASSFDTEAFF	many	TRBV28	-	TRBJ1-1
TGTGCCAGCAGCTTCGGGGTGAAGTATTCACCCCTCCACTTT	CASSFGVKYSPLHF	many	TRBV11-1	-	TRBJ1-6